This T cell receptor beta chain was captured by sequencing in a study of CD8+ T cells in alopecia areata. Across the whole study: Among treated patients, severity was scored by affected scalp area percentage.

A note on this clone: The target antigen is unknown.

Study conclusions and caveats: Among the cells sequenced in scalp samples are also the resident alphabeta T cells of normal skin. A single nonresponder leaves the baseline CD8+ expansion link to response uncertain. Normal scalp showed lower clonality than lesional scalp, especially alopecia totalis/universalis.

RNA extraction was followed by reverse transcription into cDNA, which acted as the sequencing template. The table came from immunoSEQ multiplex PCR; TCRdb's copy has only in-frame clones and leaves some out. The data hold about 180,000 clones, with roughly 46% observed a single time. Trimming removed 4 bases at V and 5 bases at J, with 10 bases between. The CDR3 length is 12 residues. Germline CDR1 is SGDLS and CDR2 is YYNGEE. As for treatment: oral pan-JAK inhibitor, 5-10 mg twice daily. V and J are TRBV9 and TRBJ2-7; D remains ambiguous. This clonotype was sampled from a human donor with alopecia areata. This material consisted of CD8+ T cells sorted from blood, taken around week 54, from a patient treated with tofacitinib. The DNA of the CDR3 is TGTGCCAGCAGCCCTGTTGGGGACGAGCAGTACTTC. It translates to CASSPVGDEQYF.